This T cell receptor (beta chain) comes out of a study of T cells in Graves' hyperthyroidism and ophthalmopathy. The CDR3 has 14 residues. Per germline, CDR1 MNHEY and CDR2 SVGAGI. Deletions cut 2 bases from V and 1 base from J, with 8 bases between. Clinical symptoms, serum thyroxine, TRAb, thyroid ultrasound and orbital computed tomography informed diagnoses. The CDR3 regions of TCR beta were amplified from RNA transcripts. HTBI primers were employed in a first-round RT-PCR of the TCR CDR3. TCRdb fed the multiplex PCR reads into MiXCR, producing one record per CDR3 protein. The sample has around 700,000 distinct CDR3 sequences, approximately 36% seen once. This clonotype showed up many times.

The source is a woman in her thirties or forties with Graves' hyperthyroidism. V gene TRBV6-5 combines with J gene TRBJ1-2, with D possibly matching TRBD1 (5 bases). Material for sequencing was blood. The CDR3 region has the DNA TGTGCCAGCAGTTACAACGGGGGTAACTATGGCTACACCTTC. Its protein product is CASSYNGGNYGYTF.